This T cell receptor (beta chain) derives from a study of blood T cell repertoires in COVID-19 (dated by TCRdb to about 2020). General notes on the study: Collaborator samples came from the United States, Italy and Spain and covered acute and convalescent phases of COVID-19. The dataset comprised deeply sampled blood TCRbeta repertoires from subjects exposed to, actively infected with, or recovered from COVID-19. Samples were obtained from the ongoing ImmuneRACE study (first 160 participants) and from over 1,000 subjects provided by 6 global collaborators. The repertoires were released in a freely available public database meant as a resource for research on the immune response to SARS-CoV-2. Where available, HLA class I and class II types were taken from metadata supplied by the sample provider and were not determined by assay-based typing. The material from the prospective study consisted of cDNA or gDNA derived from T cells, B-cell-depleted T cells, or PBMCs. The sample metadata nearly always contained a de-identified subject ID, COVID-19 status, age in years and sex. Here is what the overall study found, with its caveats: The quantity of clinical and demographic metadata differed by source and by participant and was supplied without curation.

Based on the germline V gene, the CDR1 and CDR2 sequences are SGHTA and FQGNSA. V is clipped by 2 bases and J by 7 bases, and the sequence between their germline boundaries is 18 bases long. Including the terminal cysteine and phenylalanine, the CDR3 comprises 15 residues. CDR3 DNA is the only sequence kept; it has 45 bases, read in frame from the first base. This clone has only a few counts. Its target antigen remains unknown. No base qualities exist here, and no much larger clone lies one base off it. One collaborating source in Seattle enrolled patients during active infection and followed them longitudinally through the course of disease. Each collaborating institution followed its own protocols to collect whole blood in K2EDTA tubes. For TCRbeta analysis, collaborators shipped samples as frozen whole blood, isolated PBMCs, or DNA extracted from either of those sample types. TCRbeta CDR3 regions were amplified from genomic DNA using the immunoSEQ Assay, a bias-controlled multiplex PCR. Per the source publication's procedure: Nucleated cell counts per sample were estimated from amplification of reference gene primers within the assay. To quantify the absolute abundance of each unique TCRbeta CDR3 rearrangement, sequence reads were collapsed and filtered. For each sample, productive Simpson clonality was calculated by taking the square root of Simpson's diversity index across productive rearrangements. This immuneACCESS table, as held by TCRdb, lists in-frame sequences with V and J called but not all clones. Of the missing ones, under half trace to an unresolved V gene in checked studies; the others have no known cause. D and trimming were read from the DNA, whereas the V and J calls and clone size are those reported in that table. Here the sample has about 220,000 clones; around 83% occur a single time. The ten largest clones capture less than 6% of the sample.

This TCR was sampled from a woman aged 70-85 years with COVID-19, enrolled during active disease. Source material: peripheral blood. The chain couples TRBV7-2 to TRBJ2-7; TRBD1 is perhaps the D gene, given 7 matching bases. This receptor has the CDR3 CASSLPGQGGREQYF. The DNA reads TGTGCCAGCAGCTTACCGGGGCAGGGGGGTCGGGAGCAGTACTTC.